Each of the 14 T cell receptor beta chains below was sequenced from the same sample in a study of OX40 agonist ivuxolimab in advanced cancers. Profiled with immunoSEQ multiplex PCR; TCRdb holds only in-frame clones, not every one. The sample lists some 45,000 clones; approximately 89% were seen once. The material was CD4+ or CD8+ T cells sorted from blood, obtained in a trial of the OX40 agonist ivuxolimab. These receptors were obtained from an adult with an advanced solid tumor such as melanoma, head and neck, liver or kidney cancer.

Concerning this clone: One junction end does not reproduce the germline sequence, and a read error may be involved. The sample carries other DNA sequences with the same CDR3. This rearrangement joins TRBV10-3 to TRBJ1-1, with D uncertain. The CDR3 totals 14 residues. CDR1 is ENHRY and CDR2 is SYGVKD in the germline V gene. This CDR3 is CAISESKGNAEAFF. The CDR3 nucleotides read TGTGCCATCAGTGAGTCGAAAGGGAACGCTGAAGCTTTCTTT.

The V and J genes are TRBV9 and TRBJ1-1, with D tentatively TRBD1 (5 bases). V lost 4 bases and J lost 0, with 10 bases in between. This CDR3 comprises 14 residues. CDR1 and CDR2 from the germline V gene are SGDLS and YYNGEE. The DNA of the CDR3 is TGTGCCAGCAGCCCCGACAGCTTGAACACTGAAGCTTTCTTT. Protein: CASSPDSLNTEAFF.

This chain uses TRBV19 with TRBJ1-1, with D unclear. CDR3 size: 13 residues. V was shortened by 5 bases and J by 6 bases, with 13 bases between the two germline ends. Germline V gene sequence: CDR1 LNHDA, CDR2 SQIVND (reference sequence). The CDR3, as DNA: TGTGCCAGTAGTGTTACTCCGGTCGCTGAAGCTTTCTTT. It encodes CASSVTPVAEAFF.

The CDR3 nucleotides read TGTGCCAGTAGTATAGGGTATAGCAATCAGCCCCAGCATTTT. The encoded protein is CASSIGYSNQPQHF. The chain carries TRBV19 and TRBJ1-5; D uncertain. The CDR3 sequence is 14 residues long. CDR1 is LNHDA and CDR2 is SQIVND in the germline V gene (reference sequence). V was trimmed by 1 base and J by 0 bases, leaving 4 bases between them.

A few counts support this clone. This chain links TRBV6-5 with TRBJ2-5; D could derive from TRBD1 or TRBD2 (5 bases each). This CDR3 is built from 16 residues. V dropped 1 base and J dropped 0 bases, with 12 bases sitting between them. The V gene's germline CDR1 is MNHEY and CDR2 SVGAGI. This CDR3 reads CASSYWSGSYQETQYF. For the CDR3, the DNA is TGTGCCAGCAGTTACTGGTCAGGGAGCTACCAAGAGACCCAGTACTTC.

This rearrangement joins TRBV27 to TRBJ2-5, with D possibly TRBD2 on 5 matching bases. Germline lookup yields CDR1 MNHEY and CDR2 SMNVEV (reference sequence). The CDR3 has 14 amino acids. Trimming pared 10 bases from V and 3 bases from J, leaving 18 bases between. DNA for the CDR3: TGTGCCACCTCCCCCGGGGTAATCGAAGAGACCCAGTACTTC. Residues: CATSPGVIEETQYF.

V is TRBV7-3 and J is TRBJ2-5, with TRBD1 identical over 7 bases. Germline lookup yields CDR1 SGHTA and CDR2 FQGTGA. Trimming cost V 5 bases and J 5 bases; bases outside gene matches: 8. The CDR3 sequence is 14 residues long. The CDR3 coding sequence is TGTGCCAGCAGCCAGACAGGGCCTCCGGAGACCCAGTACTTC. Translating it yields CASSQTGPPETQYF.

J is TRBJ1-5 and V is TRBV19; the match to TRBD1 covers 9 bases. Trimming at V came to 5 bases and at J to 3 bases, leaving 11 bases not matched to a gene. Germline V gene lookup returns CDR1 LNHDA and CDR2 SQIVND (reference sequence). There are 17 residues in the CDR3. CDR3 sequence (DNA): TGTGCCAGTAGTGCCCTTGGGACAGGGACAATCAATCAGCCCCAGCATTTT. Its protein product is CASSALGTGTINQPQHF.

As DNA, the CDR3 is TGTGCCAGCAGTTCCCCGGCCAGGGGGGAGAACACCATATATTTT. It translates to CASSSPARGENTIYF. The rearrangement uses TRBV6-5 and TRBJ1-3, with TRBD1 identical over 7 bases. Germline V gene data show CDR1 as MNHEY and CDR2 as SVGAGI. J lost 7 bases, V lost 4 bases, and 10 bases had no gene match. This CDR3 region has 15 residues.

This clone was seen a few times. The conserved phenylalanine or tryptophan normally closing the CDR3 is absent here, so this likely arose from a read error. The chain carries TRBV5-5 and TRBJ1-6; no definite D call. With 9 bases removed from V and 6 bases from J, the gap between germline ends came to 4 bases. In germline, CDR1 is SGHKS, CDR2 YYEKEE (reference sequence). The CDR3 is 10 amino acids. CDR3 amino acids: CATPNSPLHL. The CDR3 DNA reads TGTGCCACCCCTAATTCACCCCTCCACCTT.

The CDR3 DNA reads TGTGCCAGCAGTGAAACAGGGGGCACCGGGGAGCTGTTTTTT. Encoded protein: CASSETGGTGELFF. The V gene is TRBV25-1, the J gene TRBJ2-2, with TRBD1 matching over 8 bases. The germline V gene encodes CDR1 MGHDK and CDR2 SYGVNS. This CDR3 comprises 14 residues. Trimming removed 2 bases from V and 4 bases from J; junction bases left unmatched: 0.

The chain is built from TRBV4-1 and TRBJ1-3, with D unclear. CDR3 length: 16 residues. Germline V gene data show CDR1 as MGHRA and CDR2 as YSYEKL. Trimming cost V 0 bases and J 0 bases, with 9 bases left between them. The CDR3 DNA follows: TGCGCCAGCAGCCAAGATTGGGCTTTCTCTGGAAACACCATATATTTT. This encodes CASSQDWAFSGNTIYF.

This chain connects TRBV2 to TRBJ2-2; 9 bases fit TRBD1. V lost 6 bases, J lost 3 bases, and 8 bases stayed unmatched. Per germline, CDR1 SNHLY and CDR2 FYNNEI. This CDR3 comprises 16 residues. The CDR3 DNA follows: TGTGCCAGCAGCGCAGGACAGGGGTATGACACCGGGGAGCTGTTTTTT. Translation: CASSAGQGYDTGELFF. The complete variable domain, with remaining parts taken from reference TRBV2 and TRBJ2-2, reads EPEVTQTPSHQVTQMGQEVILRCVPISNHLYFYWYRQILGQKVEFLVSFYNNEISEKSEIFDDQFSVERPDGSNFTLKIRSTKLEDSAMYFCASSAGQGYDTGELFFGEGSRLTVL.

This sequence joins TRBV7-9 and TRBJ1-5; a possible D gene is TRBD1 (6 bases). The CDR3 runs 15 residues. The V gene's germline CDR1 is SEHNR and CDR2 FQNEAQ (reference sequence). Trimming cost V 5 bases and J 4 bases, with 15 bases left between them. Written as DNA, the CDR3 is TGTGCCAGCAGCGCCTCCGGGACAAATAATCAGCCCCAGCATTTT. It yields the protein CASSASGTNNQPQHF. Using reference TRBV7-9 and TRBJ1-5 for the parts outside the CDR3, the full variable domain is DTGVSQNPRHKITKRGQNVTFRCDPISEHNRLYWYRQTLGQGPEFLTYFQNEAQLEKSRLLSDRFSAERPKGSFSTLEIQRTEQGDSAMYLCASSASGTNNQPQHFGDGTRLSIL.